These 15 T cell receptor beta chains share one sample of origin, sequenced in a study of response to subunit inactivated influenza vaccine. TCRdb reprocessed the RT-PCR reads via MiXCR and lists one record per CDR3 protein. The profile shows 500,000 or so distinct CDR3 sequences, approximately 15% of them singletons. The sample consisted of CD4+ T cells sorted from PBMCs, taken less than 30 months after vaccination. The receptors here all came from a man aged 45 to 70 who received an inactivated influenza vaccine.

In its sample, this clonotype was seen a few times. The rearrangement joins TRBV4-3 to TRBJ2-3; no reliable D call. Per the germline V gene, CDR1 is LGHNA and CDR2 is YSLEER. This CDR3 has 16 amino acids. V dropped 2 bases and J dropped 0 bases, with 12 bases sitting between them. The CDR3 here is CASSQNPVGSTDTQYF. The CDR3 nucleotides read TGCGCCAGCAGCCAAAACCCTGTGGGAAGCACAGATACGCAGTATTTT.

Only a few counts were recorded for this clonotype. V and J are TRBV7-8 and TRBJ2-2; D call uncertain. The V gene lost 2 bases and the J gene lost 3 bases, with 7 bases spanning the gap. Germline CDR1 is SGHVS and CDR2 is FQNEAQ. CDR3 size: 14 residues. The DNA of the CDR3 is TGTGCCAGCAGCTTAAGTCCGGACACCGGGGAGCTGTTTTTT. This gives the protein CASSLSPDTGELFF. The full variable domain, its missing parts supplied by reference TRBV7-8 and TRBJ2-2, is GAGVSQSPRYKVAKRGQDVALRCDPISGHVSLFWYQQALGQGPEFLTYFQNEAQLDKSGLPSDRFFAERPEGSVSTLKIQRTQQEDSAVYLCASSLSPDTGELFFGEGSRLTVL.

The chain employs TRBV20-1 and TRBJ2-5; D gene ambiguous. This CDR3 has 13 residues. V lost 6 bases, J lost 4 bases, and 15 bases lay in between. Looked up from germline, CDR1 is DFQATT and CDR2 is SNEGSKA (reference sequence). CDR3 DNA sequence: TGCAGTGCCGCCCCTGACTCTAGAGAGACCCAGTACTTC. Its translation: CSAAPDSRETQYF.

In this sample, this clonotype turned up a few times. This chain links TRBV7-2 with TRBJ2-5; 14 bases are shared with TRBD2. Germline CDR1 SGHTA, CDR2 FQGNSA. This CDR3 region has 15 residues. The V segment lost 5 bases and the J segment 3 bases; nucleotides outside the gene matches: 2. CDR3: CASSTGLAGEETQYF. The CDR3 DNA sequence: TGTGCCAGCAGCACGGGACTAGCGGGGGAAGAGACCCAGTACTTC.

The sample holds a few counts of this clonotype. In DNA, the CDR3 is TGTGCCAGCAGCCCCAACGTTCCCTCCGGGGAGCTGTTTTTT. This translates into CASSPNVPSGELFF. The V and J genes are TRBV11-2 and TRBJ2-2; no clear D. Germline V gene sequence: CDR1 SGHAT, CDR2 FQNNGV. This CDR3 has 14 amino acids. The ends were cut back, 5 bases at V and 6 bases at J, with 13 bases in the middle.

In this sample, this clonotype turned up a few times. The J gene is TRBJ2-7, the V gene TRBV7-2; D might be TRBD1 or TRBD2, each matching 5 bases. The CDR3 has 14 residues. Germline V gene data show CDR1 as SGHTA and CDR2 as FQGNSA. V was cut by 3 bases and J by 7 bases, with 16 bases left in between. CDR3 bases: TGTGCCAGCAGCTTGGGGGATCTTCGTAAGGAGCAGTACTTC. This encodes CASSLGDLRKEQYF.

The rearrangement links TRBV10-3 to TRBJ1-6; D is unclear. CDR3 length: 14 residues. Germline CDR1 is ENHRY and CDR2 is SYGVKD. With 0 bases removed from V and 9 bases from J, the gap between germline ends came to 9 bases. The CDR3 reads CAISESGNFSPLHF. DNA for the CDR3: TGTGCCATCAGTGAGTCTGGTAACTTTTCACCCCTCCACTTT.

The sample holds a few counts of this clonotype. V gene TRBV14 combines with J gene TRBJ2-2; 9 bases line up with TRBD1. Trimming at V came to 4 bases and at J to 4 bases, leaving 7 bases not matched to a gene. This CDR3 contains 16 residues. Germline assignment: CDR1 SGHDN and CDR2 FVKESK. The CDR3 DNA follows: TGTGCCAGCAGCCGAGATAGGACAGGGGCCACCGGGGAGCTGTTTTTT. Its translation: CASSRDRTGATGELFF.

The chain employs TRBV4-3 and TRBJ2-3; tentative D call: TRBD1 (5 bases). V shed 4 bases and J shed 6 bases, with 11 bases lying between them. The CDR3 contains 13 residues. Germline V gene lookup returns CDR1 LGHNA and CDR2 YSLEER. CDR3 nucleotides: TGCGCCAGCAGCCCCGACAGAATGGATACGCAGTATTTT. It is translated as CASSPDRMDTQYF.

This clonotype was observed a handful of times. The chain recombines TRBV21-1 with TRBJ2-7. TRBV21-1 counts as a pseudogene. This CDR3 has 14 amino acids. The CDR3 region is CASSTKTSSYEQYF. The CDR3 DNA reads TGTGCCAGCAGCACCAAGACTAGCTCCTACGAGCAGTACTTC.

The chain has TRBV10-3 and TRBJ2-6; D is unclear. V was trimmed by 7 bases and J by 2 bases, leaving 6 bases between them. Germline values: CDR1 ENHRY, CDR2 SYGVKD. The CDR3 sequence is 13 residues long. The CDR3 sequence: CAINQAGANVLTF. DNA of the CDR3: TGTGCCATCAATCAGGCTGGGGCCAACGTCCTGACTTTC.

This clonotype was seen ten or more times. The chain has TRBV5-1 and TRBJ2-3; no clear D. From germline, CDR1 is SGHRS and CDR2 YFSETQ. The CDR3 consists of 14 residues. V dropped 4 bases and J dropped 0 bases, with 9 bases sitting between them. CDR3 sequence: CASSNRVSTDTQYF. The CDR3 coding sequence is TGCGCCAGCAGCAATAGGGTTAGCACAGATACGCAGTATTTT.

This clonotype showed up just a few times. The rearrangement joins TRBV7-6 to TRBJ1-4, with a possible D match to TRBD1 (6 bases). The germline gives CDR1 SGHVS, CDR2 FNYEAQ. Trimming stripped 5 bases from V and 8 bases from J, with 18 bases between. This CDR3 is built from 15 residues. CDR3 coding DNA: TGTGCCAGCAGCACATCCCAGGGGATAGGAGAAAAACTGTTTTTT. As protein: CASSTSQGIGEKLFF.

This clonotype was counted only a few times. The chain recombines TRBV18 with TRBJ2-2; D may be TRBD1 (6 bases). V lost 3 bases to trimming and J lost 4 bases, with 9 bases between them. CDR1 is KGHSH, CDR2 LQKENI, per germline. The CDR3 spans 14 residues. In DNA, the CDR3 is TGTGCCAGCTCACCTCAGGGGAGCACCGGGGAGCTGTTTTTT. Protein product: CASSPQGSTGELFF. Using reference TRBV18 and TRBJ2-2 for the parts outside the CDR3, the full variable domain is NAGVMQNPRHLVRRRGQEARLRCSPMKGHSHVYWYRQLPEEGLKFMVYLQKENIIDESGMPKERFSAEFPKEGPSILRIQQVVRGDSAAYFCASSPQGSTGELFFGEGSRLTVL.

Only a few counts were recorded for this clonotype. The chain combines TRBV2 with TRBJ2-7; D unresolved. The germline CDR1 and CDR2 sequences are SNHLY and FYNNEI. This CDR3 contains 11 residues. V lost 7 bases and J lost 6, with 10 bases in between. Written as DNA, the CDR3 is TGTGCCAGCAAGTCAGTAACCGAGCAGTACTTC. This gives the protein CASKSVTEQYF.